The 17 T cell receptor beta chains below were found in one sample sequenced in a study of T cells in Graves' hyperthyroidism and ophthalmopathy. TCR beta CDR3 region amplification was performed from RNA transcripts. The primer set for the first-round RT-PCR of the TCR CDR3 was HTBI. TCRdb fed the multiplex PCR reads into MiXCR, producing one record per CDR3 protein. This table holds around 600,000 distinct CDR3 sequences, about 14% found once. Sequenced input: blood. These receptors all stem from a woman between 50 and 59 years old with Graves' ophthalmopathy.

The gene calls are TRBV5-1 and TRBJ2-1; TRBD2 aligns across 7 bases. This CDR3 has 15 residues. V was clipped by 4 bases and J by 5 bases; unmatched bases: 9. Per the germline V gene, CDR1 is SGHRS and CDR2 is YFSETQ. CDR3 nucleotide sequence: TGCGCCAGCAGCCCGTTCCTAGCGGTTAACAATGAGCAGTTCTTC. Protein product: CASSPFLAVNNEQFF.

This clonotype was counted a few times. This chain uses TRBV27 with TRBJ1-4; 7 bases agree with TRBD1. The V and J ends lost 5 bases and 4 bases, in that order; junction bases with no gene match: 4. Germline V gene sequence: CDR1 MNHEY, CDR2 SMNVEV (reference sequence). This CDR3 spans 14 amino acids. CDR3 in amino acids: CASSKGQINEKLFF. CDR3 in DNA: TGTGCCAGCAGTAAGGGACAGATTAATGAAAAACTGTTTTTT.

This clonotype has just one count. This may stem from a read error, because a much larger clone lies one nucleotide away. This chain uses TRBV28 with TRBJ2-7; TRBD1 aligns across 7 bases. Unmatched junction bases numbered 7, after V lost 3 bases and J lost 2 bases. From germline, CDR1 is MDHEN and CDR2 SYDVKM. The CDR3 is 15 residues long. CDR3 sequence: CASSFIDRATYEQYF. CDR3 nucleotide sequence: TGTGCCAGCAGTTTCATTGACAGGGCTACCTACGAGCAGTACTTC.

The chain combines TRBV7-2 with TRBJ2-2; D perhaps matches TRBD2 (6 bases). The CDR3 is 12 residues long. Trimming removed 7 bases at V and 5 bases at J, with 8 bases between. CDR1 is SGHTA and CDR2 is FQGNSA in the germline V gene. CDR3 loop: CASMLATGELFF. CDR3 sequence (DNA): TGTGCCAGCATGCTAGCGACCGGGGAGCTGTTTTTT. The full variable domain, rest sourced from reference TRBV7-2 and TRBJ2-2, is GAGVSQSPSNKVTEKGKDVELRCDPISGHTALYWYRQSLGQGLEFLIYFQGNSAPDKSGLPSDRFSAERTGGSVSTLTIQRTQQEDSAVYLCASMLATGELFFGEGSRLTVL.

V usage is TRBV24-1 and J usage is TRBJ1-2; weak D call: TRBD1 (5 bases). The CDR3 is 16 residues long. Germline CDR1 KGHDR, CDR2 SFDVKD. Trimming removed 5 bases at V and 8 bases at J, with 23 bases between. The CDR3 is CATSVGDPDFSGGYTF. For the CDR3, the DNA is TGTGCCACCAGTGTAGGGGATCCAGATTTTTCGGGAGGCTACACCTTC.

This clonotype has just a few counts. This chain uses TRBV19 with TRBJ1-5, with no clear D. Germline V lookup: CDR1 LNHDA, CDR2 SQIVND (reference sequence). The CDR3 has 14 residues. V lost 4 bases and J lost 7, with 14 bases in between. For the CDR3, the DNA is TGTGCCAGTAGTACTAGCGGGTTCGGGCAGCCCCAGCATTTT. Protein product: CASSTSGFGQPQHF.

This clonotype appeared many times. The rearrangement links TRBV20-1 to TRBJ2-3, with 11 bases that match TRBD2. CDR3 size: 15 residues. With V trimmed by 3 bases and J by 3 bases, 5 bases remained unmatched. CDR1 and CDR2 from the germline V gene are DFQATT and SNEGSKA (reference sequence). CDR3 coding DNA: TGCAGTGCTAGTTCGACTAGCGGGATTACAGATACGCAGTATTTT. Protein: CSASSTSGITDTQYF.

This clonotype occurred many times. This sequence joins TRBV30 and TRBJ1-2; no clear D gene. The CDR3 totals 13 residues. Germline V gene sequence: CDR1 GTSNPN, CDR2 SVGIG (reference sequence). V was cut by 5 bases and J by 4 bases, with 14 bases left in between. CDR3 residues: CAWGQDFGYGYTF. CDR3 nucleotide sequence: TGTGCCTGGGGGCAGGACTTTGGCTATGGCTACACCTTC. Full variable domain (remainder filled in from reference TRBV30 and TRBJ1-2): SQTIHQWPATLVQPVGSPLSLECTVEGTSNPNLYWYRQAAGRGLQLLFYSVGIGQISSEVPQNLSASRPQDRQFILSSKKLLLSDSGFYLCAWGQDFGYGYTFGSGTRLTVV.

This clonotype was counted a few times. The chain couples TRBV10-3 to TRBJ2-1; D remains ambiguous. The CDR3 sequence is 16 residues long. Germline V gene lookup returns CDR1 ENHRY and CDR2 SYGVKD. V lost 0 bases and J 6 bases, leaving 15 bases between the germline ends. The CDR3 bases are TGTGCCATCAGTGAGTCAGGCGGCAGAAGGCTCAATGAGCAGTTCTTC. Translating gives CAISESGGRRLNEQFF.

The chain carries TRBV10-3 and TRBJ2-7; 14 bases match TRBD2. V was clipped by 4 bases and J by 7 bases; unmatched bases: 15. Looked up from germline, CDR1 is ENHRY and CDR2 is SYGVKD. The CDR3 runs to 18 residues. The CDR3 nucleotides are TGTGCCATCAGTGGGTTAGGGACTAGCGGGAGCGGCGTTTTGGAGCAGTACTTC. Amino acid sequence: CAISGLGTSGSGVLEQYF.

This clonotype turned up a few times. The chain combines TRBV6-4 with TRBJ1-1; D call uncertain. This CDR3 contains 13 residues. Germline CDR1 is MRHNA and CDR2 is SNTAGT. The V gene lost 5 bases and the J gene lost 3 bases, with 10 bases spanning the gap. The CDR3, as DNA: TGTGCCAGCAGTCTCAAGGAGGACACTGAAGCTTTCTTT. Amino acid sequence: CASSLKEDTEAFF.

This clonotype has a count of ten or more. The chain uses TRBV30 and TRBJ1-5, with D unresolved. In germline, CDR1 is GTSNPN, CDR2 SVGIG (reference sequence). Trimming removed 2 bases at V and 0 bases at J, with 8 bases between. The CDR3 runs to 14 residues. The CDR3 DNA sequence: TGTGCCTGGAGTACCGGCCATAGCAATCAGCCCCAGCATTTT. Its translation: CAWSTGHSNQPQHF.

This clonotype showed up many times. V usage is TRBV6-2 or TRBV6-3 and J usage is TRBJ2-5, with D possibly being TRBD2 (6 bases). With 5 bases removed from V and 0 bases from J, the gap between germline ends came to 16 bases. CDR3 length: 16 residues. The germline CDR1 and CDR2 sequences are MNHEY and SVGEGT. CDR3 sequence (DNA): TGTGCCAGCAGTAAAAAGGGACTGGGATACCAAGAGACCCAGTACTTC. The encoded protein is CASSKKGLGYQETQYF.

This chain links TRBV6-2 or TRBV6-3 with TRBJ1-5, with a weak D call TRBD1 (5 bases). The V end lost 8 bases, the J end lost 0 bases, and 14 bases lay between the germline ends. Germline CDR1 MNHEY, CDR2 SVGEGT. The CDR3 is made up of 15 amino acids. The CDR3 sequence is CASRFRQLSNQPQHF. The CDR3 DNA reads TGTGCCAGCCGATTTCGACAGCTTAGCAATCAGCCCCAGCATTTT.

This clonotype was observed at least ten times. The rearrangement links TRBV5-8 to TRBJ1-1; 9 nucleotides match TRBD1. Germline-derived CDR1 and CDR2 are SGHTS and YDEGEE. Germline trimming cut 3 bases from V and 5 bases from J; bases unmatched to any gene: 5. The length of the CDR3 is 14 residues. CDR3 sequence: CASSSGQGETEAFF. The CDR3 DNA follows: TGTGCCAGCAGCTCGGGACAGGGAGAAACTGAAGCTTTCTTT.

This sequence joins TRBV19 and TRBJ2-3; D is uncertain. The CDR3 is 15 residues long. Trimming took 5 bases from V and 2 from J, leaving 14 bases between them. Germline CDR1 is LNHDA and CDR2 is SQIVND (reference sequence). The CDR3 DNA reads TGTGCCAGTAGTTATACAACAGCACCCACAGATACGCAGTATTTT. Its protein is CASSYTTAPTDTQYF.

Written as DNA, the CDR3 is TGTGCCAGCAAAAACGGTTCTGGGGCCAACGTCCTGACTTTC. Its translation is CASKNGSGANVLTF. The chain employs TRBV28 and TRBJ2-6, with D unresolved. The ends were cut back, 7 bases at V and 1 base at J, with 8 bases in the middle. This CDR3 is 14 amino acids long. The germline gives CDR1 MDHEN, CDR2 SYDVKM.